The source of this T cell receptor beta chain is a study of T cells after yellow fever vaccination. The overall study: Fractions of low cell number were prepared using SMART-Seq v4 Ultra Low Input. Study-wide findings and caveats: Detected again after the booster were most primary-vaccination clones, at 95% to 96% CD4 and roughly 88% CD8.

Production of TCR cDNA was by 5'RACE template switching, which also added a universal primer site and UMIs. MiXCR, run by TCRdb on the 5' RACE reads, gives a single entry per CDR3 protein. The table shows 300,000 to 400,000 distinct CDR3 sequences, with 3% to 4.5% occurring only once. In its sample, this clonotype was seen a few times. Its specificity is not known. This specimen was PBMCs, taken 5 days after the yellow fever booster vaccination. This TCR was sampled from a man aged 18-30 years who received the YFV17D yellow fever vaccine.

The CDR3 loop is CASSNTGVQETQYF. The DNA of the CDR3 is TGTGCCAGCAGCAACACAGGGGTCCAAGAGACCCAGTACTTC. J is TRBJ2-5 and V is TRBV5-5; 7 bases line up with TRBD1. This CDR3 spans 14 amino acids. Losses at the gene ends were 4 bases for V and 1 base for J; bases not matched to a gene: 4. Germline values: CDR1 SGHKS, CDR2 YYEKEE (reference sequence).